These T cell receptor beta chains were read from a single sample in a study of blood T cell repertoires in COVID-19. Repertoires were generated with immunoSEQ multiplex PCR, while TCRdb's copy carries only in-frame clones and drops some. The sample contains around 12,000 clones, roughly 93% of which appear only once. Sequenced sample: peripheral blood. These TCRs come from a human donor in a cohort sampled during active COVID-19. CDR3s include the opening cysteine and the closing phenylalanine or tryptophan. The order of the fields is D gene, clone size, V gene, J gene, CDR3 protein, CDR3 DNA. The D gene is left open where the match is weak. A row's size may be missing; if present it is once, few, many or a size class.

TRBD2	-	TRBV7-8	TRBJ2-1	CASSLVRGSSYNEQFF	TGTGCCAGCAGCTTAGTTCGCGGGAGCTCCTACAATGAGCAGTTCTTC
-	-	TRBV7-2	TRBJ2-2	CASSLVGRGTGELFF	TGTGCCAGCAGCTTAGTAGGCAGGGGCACCGGGGAGCTGTTTTTT
-	-	TRBV2	TRBJ2-3	CASNGDFTDTQYF	TGTGCCAGCAACGGGGATTTCACAGATACGCAGTATTTT
TRBD1	-	TRBV23-1	TRBJ2-2	CASPTGTGVVGELFF	TGCGCCAGCCCCACGGGGACAGGGGTGGTCGGGGAGCTGTTTTTT
TRBD1	-	TRBV5-4	TRBJ2-3	CASSFRRGPAGDTQYF	TGTGCCAGCAGCTTCCGCAGGGGGCCCGCCGGGGATACGCAGTATTTT
TRBD1	-	TRBV28	TRBJ2-7	CASSTPGQGALEQYF	TGTGCCAGCAGTACCCCGGGACAGGGTGCTCTCGAGCAGTACTTC
TRBD2	-	TRBV11-3	TRBJ2-3	CASSLVGGGLDTQYF	TGTGCCAGCAGCTTAGTTGGCGGGGGGCTTGATACGCAGTATTTT
-	-	TRBV7-8	TRBJ2-5	CASSFGVKETQYF	TGTGCCAGCAGCTTCGGGGTCAAAGAGACCCAGTACTTC
TRBD2	-	TRBV7-8	TRBJ2-7	CASSIGTSYEQYF	TGTGCCAGCAGCATAGGGACTAGTTACGAGCAGTACTTC
TRBD1	-	TRBV7-8	TRBJ2-7	CASSAGTAYEQYF	TGTGCCAGCAGCGCCGGGACAGCCTACGAGCAGTACTTC
TRBD2	once	TRBV7-9	TRBJ2-7	CASSPKKGLAGGIHEQYF	TGTGCCAGCAGCCCGAAAAAGGGACTAGCGGGAGGGATCCACGAGCAGTACTTC
-	-	TRBV9	TRBJ1-1	CASSYREGEAFF	TGTGCCAGCAGCTACAGGGAGGGTGAAGCTTTCTTT
TRBD1	-	TRBV6-5	TRBJ2-6	CATHRGDGANVLTF	TGTGCCACCCACAGGGGGGACGGGGCCAACGTCCTGACTTTC
-	-	TRBV28	TRBJ2-7	CASRLDSSYEQYF	TGTGCCAGCAGATTGGACAGTTCCTACGAGCAGTACTTC
TRBD1	-	TRBV28	TRBJ2-1	CASSQAGGRNEQFF	TGTGCCAGCAGTCAAGCAGGGGGCCGTAATGAGCAGTTCTTC
TRBD1	-	TRBV19	TRBJ2-7	CASSIGGTGPYEQYF	TGTGCCAGTAGTATCGGTGGGACAGGACCCTACGAGCAGTACTTC
-	-	TRBV6-5	TRBJ1-1	CASSLLWGGTEAFF	TGTGCCAGCAGTCTACTGTGGGGGGGCACTGAAGCTTTCTTT
TRBD1	-	TRBV28	TRBJ1-2	CASSTGTDYGYTF	TGTGCCAGCAGTACAGGGACAGACTATGGCTACACCTTC
-	-	TRBV27	TRBJ1-4	CASSLGQLTNEKLFF	TGTGCCAGCAGTTTAGGGCAGCTAACTAATGAAAAACTGTTTTTT